This T cell receptor (beta chain) appears in the sequencing data of a study of T cells after yellow fever vaccination. CDR1 KGHDR and CDR2 SFDVKD come from the germline V gene. The length of the CDR3 is 15 residues. V trimming: 3 bases; J trimming: 5 bases; junction bases outside the gene matches: 3. Template switching with 5'RACE generated the TCR cDNA and added a universal primer site and UMIs. TCRdb called the 5' RACE reads again in MiXCR, with one record for every CDR3 protein. The sample has approximately 300,000 distinct CDR3 sequences; approximately 11% are singletons. Turning to this clonotype: The antigen is undetermined.

Findings and limits, study-wide: At around 96% for CD4 and about 88% for CD8, most primary-vaccination clones showed up again after the booster. Weaker in magnitude, the secondary response showed a faster peak on day 5 versus 15. In FACS-sorted repertoires, abundant clonotypes from the bulk population could appear as contaminants.

The chain joins TRBV24-1 to TRBJ1-4; 9 bases match TRBD1. The sequence was obtained from a man aged 18 to 29 who received the YFV17D yellow fever vaccine. This specimen consisted of CD4+ T cells sorted from PBMCs, obtained 45 days after the yellow fever booster vaccination. The CDR3 DNA is TGTGCCACCAGTGATCCGACAGGGGGAAATGAAAAACTGTTTTTT. It yields the protein CATSDPTGGNEKLFF.